Listed here is a single TCR beta chain. Its matching antigen is unknown. The CDR3 is 14 amino acids. CDR1 is KGHSH, CDR2 LQKENI, per germline. J was trimmed by 5 bases and V by 6 bases; bases with no gene match: 9. Single viable CD3+CD4+CD8-CD45RO+ cells were sorted as the memory CD4+ T cells. The sample originates from a study of memory CD4+ T cells and cytomegalovirus serostatus. Per the authors' pipeline: After removing out-of-frame reads, millions of distinct TCRbeta sequences remained. The protocol was immunoSEQ multiplex PCR, while the TCRdb copy is restricted to in-frame clones and leaves out a portion. The D gene and trimming were derived from the DNA, and the V and J assignments and clone size from that table. The sample holds about 100,000 clones; over 70% are singletons and the top ten take 3.5% to 4%. Findings of the study overall: The CMV-associated TCR signature appears largely within the CD4+ memory repertoire.

This clonotype was obtained from an adult in good health and CMV-seropositive. V gene TRBV18 combines with J gene TRBJ2-7, with 8 bases fitting TRBD1. The sample was memory CD4+ T cells from blood. The chain's CDR3 is CASSTRQGNDEQYF. In nucleotides, the CDR3 is TGTGCCAGCTCCACCAGACAGGGGAACGACGAGCAGTACTTC.